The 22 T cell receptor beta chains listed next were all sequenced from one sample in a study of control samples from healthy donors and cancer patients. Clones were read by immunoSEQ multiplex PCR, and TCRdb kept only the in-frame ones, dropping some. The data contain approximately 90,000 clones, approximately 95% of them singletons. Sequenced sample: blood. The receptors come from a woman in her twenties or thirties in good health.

CDR3 sequence (DNA): TGTGCCAGCCCCGGCGCGGGAGGGCCTTACCAAGAGACCCAGTACTTC. It translates to CASPGAGGPYQETQYF. The chain has TRBV6-4 and TRBJ2-5, with 9 bases fitting TRBD2. This CDR3 has 16 amino acids. Germline assignment: CDR1 MRHNA and CDR2 SNTAGT. Trimming cost V 8 bases and J 0 bases; bases outside gene matches: 10.

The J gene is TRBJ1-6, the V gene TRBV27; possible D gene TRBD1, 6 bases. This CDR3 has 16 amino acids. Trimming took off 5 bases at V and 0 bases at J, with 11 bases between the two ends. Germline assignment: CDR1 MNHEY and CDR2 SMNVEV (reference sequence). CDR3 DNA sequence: TGTGCCAGCAGTCCATTAGGGGGCTCCTATAATTCACCCCTCCACTTT. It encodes CASSPLGGSYNSPLHF.

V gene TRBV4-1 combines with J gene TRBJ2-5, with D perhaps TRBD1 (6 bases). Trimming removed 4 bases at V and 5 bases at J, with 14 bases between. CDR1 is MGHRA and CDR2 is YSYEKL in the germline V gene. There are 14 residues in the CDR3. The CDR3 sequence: CASSLPQGTETQYF. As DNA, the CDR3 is TGCGCCAGCAGCCTACCACAGGGAACGGAGACCCAGTACTTC.

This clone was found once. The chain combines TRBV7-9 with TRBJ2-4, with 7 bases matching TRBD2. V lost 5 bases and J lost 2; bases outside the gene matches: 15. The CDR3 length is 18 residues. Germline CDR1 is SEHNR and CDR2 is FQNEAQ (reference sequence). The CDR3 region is CASSPGRGLKDSKNIQYF. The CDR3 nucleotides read TGTGCCAGCAGCCCGGGGCGGGGGTTGAAAGATTCCAAAAACATTCAGTACTTC.

For the CDR3, the DNA is TGTGCCTGGAGACCTTTTAACAGGGGGGATAACTATGGCTACACCTTC. It encodes CAWRPFNRGDNYGYTF. The chain employs TRBV30 and TRBJ1-2; 8 nucleotides match TRBD1. The CDR3 length is 16 residues. The germline V gene encodes CDR1 GTSNPN and CDR2 SVGIG (reference sequence). The V segment lost 3 bases and the J segment 1 base; nucleotides outside the gene matches: 10. Together with reference TRBV30 and TRBJ1-2, the CDR3 gives the full variable domain: SQTIHQWPATLVQPVGSPLSLECTVEGTSNPNLYWYRQAAGRGLQLLFYSVGIGQISSEVPQNLSASRPQDRQFILSSKKLLLSDSGFYLCAWRPFNRGDNYGYTFGSGTRLTVV.

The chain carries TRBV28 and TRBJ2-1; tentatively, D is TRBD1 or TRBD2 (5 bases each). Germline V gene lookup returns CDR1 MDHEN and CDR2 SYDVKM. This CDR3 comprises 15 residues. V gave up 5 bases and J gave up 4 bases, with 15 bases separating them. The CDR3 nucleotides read TGTGCCAGCAGTCTTACCGGGACCTCTTACAATGAGCAGTTCTTC. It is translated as CASSLTGTSYNEQFF.

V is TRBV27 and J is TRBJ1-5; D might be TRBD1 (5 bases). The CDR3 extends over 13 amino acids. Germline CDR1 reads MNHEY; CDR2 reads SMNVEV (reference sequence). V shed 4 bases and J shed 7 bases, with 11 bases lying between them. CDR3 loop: CASSSRVEQPQHF. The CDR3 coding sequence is TGTGCCAGCAGTTCCAGGGTAGAACAGCCCCAGCATTTT.

The CDR3 loop is CASSPTGVLQAEAFF. In DNA form, the CDR3 reads TGTGCCAGCTCACCGACAGGGGTACTTCAGGCTGAAGCTTTCTTT. The genes are TRBV18 and TRBJ1-1; 8 nucleotides align to TRBD1. V shed 3 bases, J shed 6 bases, and the junction held 9 bases outside the gene matches. Germline-derived CDR1 and CDR2 are KGHSH and LQKENI. The CDR3 loop spans 15 amino acids.

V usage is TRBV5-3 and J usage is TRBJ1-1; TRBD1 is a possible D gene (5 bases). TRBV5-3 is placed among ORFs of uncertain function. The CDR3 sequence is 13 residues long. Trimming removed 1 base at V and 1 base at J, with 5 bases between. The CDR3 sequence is CARSLQGNTEAFF. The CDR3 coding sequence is TGTGCCAGAAGCTTGCAGGGGAACACTGAAGCTTTCTTT.

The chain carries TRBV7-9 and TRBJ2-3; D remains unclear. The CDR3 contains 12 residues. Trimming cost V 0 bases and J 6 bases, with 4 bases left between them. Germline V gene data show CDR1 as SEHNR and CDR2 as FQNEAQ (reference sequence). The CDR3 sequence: CASSLARDTQYF. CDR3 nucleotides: TGTGCCAGCAGCTTAGCGCGGGATACGCAGTATTTT.

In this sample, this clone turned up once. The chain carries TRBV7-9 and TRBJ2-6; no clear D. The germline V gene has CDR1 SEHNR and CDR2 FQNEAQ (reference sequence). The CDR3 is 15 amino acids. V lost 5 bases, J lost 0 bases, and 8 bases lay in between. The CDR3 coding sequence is TGTGCCAGCAGCACCCCAGACTCTGGGGCCAACGTCCTGACTTTC. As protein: CASSTPDSGANVLTF. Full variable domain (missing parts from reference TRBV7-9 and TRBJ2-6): DTGVSQNPRHKITKRGQNVTFRCDPISEHNRLYWYRQTLGQGPEFLTYFQNEAQLEKSRLLSDRFSAERPKGSFSTLEIQRTEQGDSAMYLCASSTPDSGANVLTFGAGSRLTVL.

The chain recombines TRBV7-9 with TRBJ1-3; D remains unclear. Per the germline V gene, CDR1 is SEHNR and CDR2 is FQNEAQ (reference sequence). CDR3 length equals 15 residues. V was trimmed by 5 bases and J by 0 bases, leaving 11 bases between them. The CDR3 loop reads CASSPLITSGNTIYF. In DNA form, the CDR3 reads TGTGCCAGCAGCCCCCTCATTACCTCTGGAAACACCATATATTTT.

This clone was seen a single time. The CDR3 spells CASGRAEDGFLQYF. In DNA form, the CDR3 reads TGTGCCAGCGGACGGGCCGAGGACGGGTTTTTGCAGTATTTT. The V gene is TRBV6-5, the J gene TRBJ2-3; D gene ambiguous. CDR1 and CDR2 (germline): MNHEY, SVGAGI. This CDR3 spans 14 amino acids. V shed 8 bases and J shed 11 bases, with 23 bases lying between them.

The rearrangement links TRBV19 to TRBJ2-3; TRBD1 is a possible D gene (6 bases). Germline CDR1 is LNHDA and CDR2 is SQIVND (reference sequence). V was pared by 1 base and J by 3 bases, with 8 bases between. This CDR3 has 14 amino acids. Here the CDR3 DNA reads TGTGCCAGTAGTATAGTCGACAGGACAGATACGCAGTATTTT. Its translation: CASSIVDRTDTQYF.

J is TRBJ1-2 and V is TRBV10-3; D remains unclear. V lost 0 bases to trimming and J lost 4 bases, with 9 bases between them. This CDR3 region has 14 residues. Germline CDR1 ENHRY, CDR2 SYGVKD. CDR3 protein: CAISESTVSYGYTF. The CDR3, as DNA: TGTGCCATCAGTGAGTCCACGGTTAGCTATGGCTACACCTTC.

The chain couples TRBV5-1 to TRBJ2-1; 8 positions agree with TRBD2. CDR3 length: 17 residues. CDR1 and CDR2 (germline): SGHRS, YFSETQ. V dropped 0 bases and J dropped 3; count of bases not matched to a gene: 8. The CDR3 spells CASSLDVLAGHYNEQFF. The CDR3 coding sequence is TGCGCCAGCAGCTTGGATGTTTTAGCGGGGCACTACAATGAGCAGTTCTTC.

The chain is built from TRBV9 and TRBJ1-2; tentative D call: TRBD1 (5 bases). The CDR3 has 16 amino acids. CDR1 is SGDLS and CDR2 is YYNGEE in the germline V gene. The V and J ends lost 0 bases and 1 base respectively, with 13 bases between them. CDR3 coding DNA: TGTGCCAGCAGCGTAGGAGGGGCAGCTGATAACTATGGCTACACCTTC. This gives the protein CASSVGGAADNYGYTF.

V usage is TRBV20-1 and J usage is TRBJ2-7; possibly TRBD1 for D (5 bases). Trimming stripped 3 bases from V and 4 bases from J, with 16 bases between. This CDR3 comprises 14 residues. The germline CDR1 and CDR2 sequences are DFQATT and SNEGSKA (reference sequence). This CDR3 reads CSASLTGRGYEQYF. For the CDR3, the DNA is TGCAGTGCTAGTTTGACGGGTAGGGGTTACGAGCAGTACTTC.

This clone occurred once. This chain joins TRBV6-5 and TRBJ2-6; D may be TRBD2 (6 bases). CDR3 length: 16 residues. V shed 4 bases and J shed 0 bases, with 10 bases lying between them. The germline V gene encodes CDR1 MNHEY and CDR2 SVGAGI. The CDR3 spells CASSWGDDSGANVLTF. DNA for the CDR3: TGTGCCAGCAGTTGGGGGGACGACTCTGGGGCCAACGTCCTGACTTTC.

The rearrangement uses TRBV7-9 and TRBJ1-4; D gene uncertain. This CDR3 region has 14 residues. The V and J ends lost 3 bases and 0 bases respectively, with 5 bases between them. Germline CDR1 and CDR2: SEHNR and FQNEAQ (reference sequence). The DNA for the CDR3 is TGTGCCAGCAGCTTGGCAGCAACTAATGAAAAACTGTTTTTT. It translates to CASSLAATNEKLFF.

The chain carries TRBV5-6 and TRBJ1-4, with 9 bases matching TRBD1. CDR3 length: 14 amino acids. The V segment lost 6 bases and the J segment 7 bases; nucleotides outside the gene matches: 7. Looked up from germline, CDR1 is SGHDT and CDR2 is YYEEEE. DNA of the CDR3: TGTGCCAGCACCCTACAGGGGGCGGCTGAAAAACTGTTTTTT. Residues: CASTLQGAAEKLFF.

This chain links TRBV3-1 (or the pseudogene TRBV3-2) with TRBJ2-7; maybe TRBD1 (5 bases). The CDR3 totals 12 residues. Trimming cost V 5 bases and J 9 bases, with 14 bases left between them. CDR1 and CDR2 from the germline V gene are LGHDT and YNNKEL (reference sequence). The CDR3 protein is CASSFQDKTQYF. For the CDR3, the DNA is TGTGCCAGCAGCTTCCAGGACAAGACGCAGTACTTC.